The 25 T cell receptor beta chains below were found in one sample sequenced in a study of PD-L1 blockade in urothelial cancer. The method was immunoSEQ multiplex PCR; TCRdb's version includes in-frame clones alone and lacks a portion of them. The sample lists 56,000 or so clones, about 86% occurring once. Sample: PBMCs, taken around atezolizumab (anti-PD-L1) treatment. These receptors were collected from a man aged 50 or older with urothelial cancer.

The rearrangement uses TRBV2 and TRBJ2-3; 12 bases are shared with TRBD2. The CDR3 extends over 15 amino acids. Germline V gene lookup returns CDR1 SNHLY and CDR2 FYNNEI. V gave up 6 bases and J gave up 3 bases; unmatched junction bases: 4. The CDR3 here is CASSLAGGGTDTQYF. The CDR3 nucleotides read TGTGCCAGCAGCCTAGCGGGAGGGGGAACAGATACGCAGTATTTT.

This chain joins TRBV10-3 and TRBJ2-7; the D gene is possibly TRBD2 (6 bases). Germline CDR1 and CDR2: ENHRY and SYGVKD. Trimming removed 6 bases at V and 1 base at J, with 10 bases between. This CDR3 is 13 amino acids long. This chain's CDR3 is CAISRDSSYEQYF. The CDR3 region has the DNA TGTGCCATCAGCCGGGACTCATCCTACGAGCAGTACTTC.

This chain joins TRBV19 and TRBJ2-5; 9 bases line up with TRBD1. The CDR3 sequence is 13 residues long. From germline, CDR1 is LNHDA and CDR2 SQIVND (reference sequence). Trimming took 5 bases from V and 4 from J; bases not matched to a gene: 2. Written as DNA, the CDR3 is TGTGCCAGTAGTTCGGACAGGGGAGAGACCCAGTACTTC. Translating gives CASSSDRGETQYF.

This rearrangement joins TRBV25-1 to TRBJ2-6; D not certain. Trimming removed 6 bases from V and 0 bases from J, with 6 bases in between. The length of the CDR3 is 14 residues. The germline V gene encodes CDR1 MGHDK and CDR2 SYGVNS. CDR3 DNA: TGTGCCAGCAGCTCTTCCTCTGGGGCCAACGTCCTGACTTTC. Amino acids: CASSSSSGANVLTF.

The genes are TRBV4-1 and TRBJ2-3; D is perhaps TRBD2 (6 bases). This CDR3 comprises 14 residues. V lost 1 base and J lost 6, with 11 bases in between. Germline-derived CDR1 and CDR2 are MGHRA and YSYEKL. The CDR3 spells CASSQGIGGDTQYF. The CDR3 nucleotides are TGCGCCAGCAGCCAAGGGATTGGAGGGGATACGCAGTATTTT.

The chain joins TRBV6-5 to TRBJ2-5; 9 bases fit TRBD1. Germline V CDR1 and CDR2: MNHEY, SVGAGI. This CDR3 is 15 amino acids long. Trimming at V came to 0 bases and at J to 5 bases, leaving 4 bases not matched to a gene. The CDR3 bases are TGTGCCAGCAGTTACTCACCGACAGGGGGTGAGACCCAGTACTTC. Translating gives CASSYSPTGGETQYF.

The rearrangement links TRBV5-8 to TRBJ2-1; weak D call: TRBD1 (6 bases). Germline CDR1 reads SGHTS; CDR2 reads YDEGEE. The CDR3 contains 17 residues. V was pared by 3 bases and J by 0 bases, with 16 bases between. The CDR3 region is CASSSYRGFSSYNEQFF. In nucleotides, the CDR3 is TGTGCCAGCAGCTCGTATAGGGGGTTTAGCTCCTACAATGAGCAGTTCTTC. The complete variable domain, with remaining parts taken from reference TRBV5-8 and TRBJ2-1, reads EAGVTQSPTHLIKTRGQQATLRCSPISGHTSVYWYQQALGLGLQFLLWYDEGEERNRGNFPPRFSGRQFPNYSSELNVNALELEDSALYLCASSSYRGFSSYNEQFFGPGTRLTVL.

The V gene is TRBV5-4, the J gene TRBJ2-1; 8 bases agree with TRBD2. The trim removed 6 bases at V and 6 bases at J, leaving 11 bases unmatched. The CDR3 has 15 residues. The germline V gene encodes CDR1 SGHNT and CDR2 YYREEE (reference sequence). As DNA, the CDR3 is TGTGCCAGCAACCTGGGGGGACTAGTCGGCAATGAGCAGTTCTTC. This translates into CASNLGGLVGNEQFF.

The gene calls are TRBV5-1 and TRBJ2-2; tentatively, D is TRBD1 (6 bases). The V end was cut by 5 bases, the J end by 5 bases, with 16 bases between. The CDR3 has 15 amino acids. Germline CDR1 SGHRS, CDR2 YFSETQ. The DNA of the CDR3 is TGCGCCAGCAGACGGAACAGGGATTGGACCGGGGAGCTGTTTTTT. The encoded protein is CASRRNRDWTGELFF.

The chain couples TRBV7-9 to TRBJ1-4; a possible D gene is TRBD1 (5 bases). From germline, CDR1 is SEHNR and CDR2 FQNEAQ (reference sequence). The CDR3 extends over 14 amino acids. The V and J ends lost 2 bases and 6 bases respectively, with 10 bases between them. CDR3 in DNA: TGTGCCAGCAGCTTATTAGGAGGGGATGAAAAACTGTTTTTT. As protein: CASSLLGGDEKLFF.

V and J are TRBV30 and TRBJ2-2, with 8 bases fitting TRBD2. V shed 0 bases, J shed 6 bases, and the junction held 6 bases outside the gene matches. The CDR3 is made up of 15 amino acids. Germline V CDR1 and CDR2: GTSNPN, SVGIG (reference sequence). The CDR3 DNA reads TGTGCCTGGAGTGTGCCCGGGAGGGCCTCCGGGGAGCTGTTTTTT. As protein: CAWSVPGRASGELFF.

The chain joins TRBV30 to TRBJ2-3, with 14 bases matching TRBD2. J was trimmed by 5 bases and V by 5 bases; bases with no gene match: 3. Germline V lookup: CDR1 GTSNPN, CDR2 SVGIG (reference sequence). The CDR3 sequence is 14 residues long. CDR3 DNA sequence: TGTGCCTGGGGAGGGACTAGCGGGAGAGATACGCAGTATTTT. Translated: CAWGGTSGRDTQYF.

This clone has just a few counts. This sequence joins TRBV27 and TRBJ2-7, with TRBD1 identical over 7 bases. This CDR3 is 18 amino acids long. V was pared by 5 bases and J by 6 bases, with 22 bases of the junction left unmatched. Germline CDR1 MNHEY, CDR2 SMNVEV (reference sequence). The CDR3 region has the DNA TGTGCCAGCAGTCCAAGCCCCGACAGGGATCCCTCCACCGTCGAGCAGTACTTC. This sequence encodes CASSPSPDRDPSTVEQYF.

Only one count was recorded for this clone. The rearrangement uses TRBV20-1 and TRBJ2-1; D gene unclear. The CDR3 extends over 11 amino acids. Germline values: CDR1 DFQATT, CDR2 SNEGSKA (reference sequence). V was trimmed by 6 bases and J by 8 bases, leaving 11 bases between them. The CDR3 reads CSAHFIDEQFF. CDR3 coding DNA: TGCAGTGCCCACTTCATCGATGAGCAGTTCTTC.

This clone was recorded once. CDR3: CASGADYEQYF. The CDR3 DNA is TGTGCCAGCGGGGCCGACTACGAGCAGTACTTC. The chain joins TRBV28 to TRBJ2-7; weak D call: TRBD1 (5 bases). Germline CDR1 and CDR2: MDHEN and SYDVKM. This CDR3 contains 11 residues. Trimming cost V 8 bases and J 3 bases, with 8 bases left between them.

The V call is TRBV19, the J call TRBJ1-1; weak D call: TRBD1 (6 bases). With 7 bases removed from V and 6 bases from J, the gap between germline ends came to 18 bases. The germline CDR1 and CDR2 sequences are LNHDA and SQIVND (reference sequence). The CDR3 loop spans 14 amino acids. The CDR3 sequence: CASTIGTLTSEAFF. The CDR3 coding sequence is TGTGCCAGTACTATCGGGACACTGACCTCTGAAGCTTTCTTT. The whole variable domain, filled in from reference TRBV19 and TRBJ1-1, reads DGGITQSPKYLFRKEGQNVTLSCEQNLNHDAMYWYRQDPGQGLRLIYYSQIVNDFQKGDIAEGYSVSREKKESFPLTVTSAQKNPTAFYLCASTIGTLTSEAFFGQGTRLTVV.

This chain links TRBV5-1 with TRBJ2-7, with 8 bases lining up with TRBD2. The CDR3 extends over 15 amino acids. Germline CDR1 SGHRS, CDR2 YFSETQ. J lost 6 bases, V lost 0 bases, and 8 bases had no gene match. CDR3 sequence (DNA): TGCGCCAGCAGCTTGGGGTCGGGAGGGCCGCCCGAGCAGTACTTC. Translating it yields CASSLGSGGPPEQYF.

Only a few counts were recorded for this clone. V and J are TRBV5-1 and TRBJ1-1; 12 bases are a match to TRBD1. The CDR3 loop spans 16 amino acids. V lost 3 bases, J lost 3 bases, and 6 bases stayed unmatched. The V gene's germline CDR1 is SGHRS and CDR2 YFSETQ. As DNA, the CDR3 is TGCGCCAGCAGCTCCGGGACAGGGGGCTCGGACACTGAAGCTTTCTTT. Protein sequence: CASSSGTGGSDTEAFF.

The chain carries TRBV5-1 and TRBJ1-2; TRBD1 is a possible D gene (6 bases). Germline V CDR1 and CDR2: SGHRS, YFSETQ. Trimming took 4 bases from V and 2 from J, leaving 12 bases between them. The CDR3 runs to 14 residues. CDR3 sequence: CASSPGTSNYGYTF. The CDR3 bases are TGCGCCAGCAGCCCAGGGACATCCAACTATGGCTACACCTTC.

V and J are TRBV4-1 and TRBJ2-1; TRBD2 matches 8 bases. In germline, CDR1 is MGHRA, CDR2 YSYEKL. This CDR3 comprises 16 residues. The trim removed 1 base at V and 3 bases at J, leaving 5 bases unmatched. CDR3 coding DNA: TGCGCCAGCAGCCAAGTGGTAAGCGGGGGCTACAATGAGCAGTTCTTC. This gives the protein CASSQVVSGGYNEQFF.

This clone was seen only a few times. This chain links TRBV14 with TRBJ2-3; 9 bases match TRBD1. Germline V lookup: CDR1 SGHDN, CDR2 FVKESK. The CDR3 is 16 amino acids. The V and J ends lost 4 bases and 4 bases, in that order; junction bases with no gene match: 9. CDR3 bases: TGTGCCAGCAGCCCCCAGGGACAGGGTGGCCCAGATACGCAGTATTTT. As protein: CASSPQGQGGPDTQYF.

The chain uses TRBV6-5 and TRBJ1-2; tentative D call: TRBD1 (5 bases). Germline-derived CDR1 and CDR2 are MNHEY and SVGAGI. The germline V and J ends were trimmed by 0 bases and 9 bases, with 11 bases remaining between them. The CDR3 length is 13 residues. The CDR3 coding sequence is TGTGCCAGCAGTTACTCCGGGGGAGCGAGCTACACCTTC. This codes for CASSYSGGASYTF.

The V call is TRBV6-5, the J call TRBJ1-2; D call uncertain. The CDR3 totals 13 residues. Per germline, CDR1 MNHEY and CDR2 SVGAGI. V shed 5 bases and J shed 1 base, with 8 bases lying between them. DNA for the CDR3: TGTGCCAGCAGTAGTGGCGGTAACTATGGCTACACCTTC. It encodes CASSSGGNYGYTF.

CDR3 in amino acids: CASSYHRSYEQYF. The CDR3 DNA reads TGTGCCAGCAGCTATCACAGGTCCTACGAGCAGTACTTC. The gene calls are TRBV7-2 and TRBJ2-7, with D possibly TRBD1 on 5 matching bases. CDR1 and CDR2 from the germline V gene are SGHTA and FQGNSA. This CDR3 spans 13 amino acids. Trimming took off 4 bases at V and 1 base at J, with 8 bases between the two ends.

The chain has TRBV20-1 and TRBJ1-2; 8 bases align to TRBD1. Germline V gene data show CDR1 as DFQATT and CDR2 as SNEGSKA (reference sequence). CDR3 length: 11 residues. V was pared by 8 bases and J by 7 bases, with 6 bases of the junction left unmatched. The DNA of the CDR3 is TGCAGTTCACAGGGGGTTTTTGGCTACACCTTC. Its protein product is CSSQGVFGYTF.